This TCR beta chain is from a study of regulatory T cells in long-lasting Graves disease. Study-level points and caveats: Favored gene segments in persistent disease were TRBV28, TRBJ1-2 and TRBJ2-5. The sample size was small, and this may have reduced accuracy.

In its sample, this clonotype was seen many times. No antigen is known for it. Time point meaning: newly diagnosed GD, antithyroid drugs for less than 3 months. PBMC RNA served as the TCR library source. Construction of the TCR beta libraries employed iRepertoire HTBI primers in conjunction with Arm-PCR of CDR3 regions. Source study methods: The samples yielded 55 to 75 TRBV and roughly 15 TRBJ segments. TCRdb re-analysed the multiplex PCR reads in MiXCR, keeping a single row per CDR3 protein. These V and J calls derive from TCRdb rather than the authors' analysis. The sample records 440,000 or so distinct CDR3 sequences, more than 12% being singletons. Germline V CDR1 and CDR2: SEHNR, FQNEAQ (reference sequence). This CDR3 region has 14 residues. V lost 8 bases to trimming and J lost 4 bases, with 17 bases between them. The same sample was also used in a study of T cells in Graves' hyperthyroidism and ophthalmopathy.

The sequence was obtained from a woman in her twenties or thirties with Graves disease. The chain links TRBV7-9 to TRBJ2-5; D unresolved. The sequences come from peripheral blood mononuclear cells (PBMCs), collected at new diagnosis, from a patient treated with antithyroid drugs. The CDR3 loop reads CASLSRSGGETQYF. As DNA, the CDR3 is TGTGCCAGCCTCTCTCGGTCGGGTGGAGAGACCCAGTACTTC.